One and the same sample provided the 4 T cell receptor beta chains below, sequenced in a study of shared clonotypes between healthy human individuals. The protocol was immunoSEQ multiplex PCR, while the TCRdb copy is restricted to in-frame clones and leaves out a portion. The table records about 980,000 clones, 70% to 85% of them present only once. Sequenced: memory CD4+ T cells sorted from blood. As for subset: CD45RA-negative fraction. The receptors come from a man aged 18-30 years in good health.

The chain joins TRBV7-9 to TRBJ1-5; weak D call: TRBD1 (5 bases). V was pared by 1 base and J by 1 base, with 11 bases between. CDR3 length: 16 residues. CDR1 is SEHNR, CDR2 FQNEAQ, per germline (reference sequence). The CDR3 DNA follows: TGTGCCAGCAGCTTAGGGAGGGGAACAAGCAATCAGCCCCAGCATTTT. Residues: CASSLGRGTSNQPQHF.

V gene TRBV10-3 combines with J gene TRBJ2-5; tentatively, D is TRBD2 (6 bases). This CDR3 is built from 12 residues. The V end lost 3 bases, the J end lost 10 bases, and 12 bases lay between the germline ends. The germline V gene has CDR1 ENHRY and CDR2 SYGVKD. The CDR3 is CAISEPGRGQYF. The CDR3 region has the DNA TGTGCCATCAGTGAACCAGGGCGGGGCCAGTACTTC.

V and J are TRBV5-1 and TRBJ2-7; 9 bases fit TRBD2. J lost 0 bases, V lost 0 bases, and 4 bases had no gene match. From germline, CDR1 is SGHRS and CDR2 YFSETQ. CDR3 size: 16 residues. CDR3 amino acids: CASSLEPSGISYEQYF. CDR3 nucleotide sequence: TGCGCCAGCAGCTTGGAACCTAGCGGGATCTCCTACGAGCAGTACTTC. Full variable domain (missing parts from reference TRBV5-1 and TRBJ2-7): KAGVTQTPRYLIKTRGQQVTLSCSPISGHRSVSWYQQTPGQGLQFLFEYFSETQRNKGNFPGRFSGRQFSNSRSEMNVSTLELGDSALYLCASSLEPSGISYEQYFGPGTRLTVT.

In regard to this clone: The sample has other DNA sequences that encode this CDR3 too. The chain recombines TRBV6-5 with TRBJ1-1; D call uncertain. Looked up from germline, CDR1 is MNHEY and CDR2 is SVGAGI. This CDR3 comprises 12 residues. Trimming removed 4 bases at V and 0 bases at J, with 3 bases between. The CDR3 sequence: CASSSVNTEAFF. CDR3 nucleotide sequence: TGTGCCAGCAGTTCTGTGAACACTGAAGCTTTCTTT.